This TCR beta chain was sequenced for a study of blood T cells in healthy people across ages. The CDR3 extends over 17 amino acids. Germline CDR1 and CDR2: DFQATT and SNEGSKA (reference sequence). The junction had 11 bases not matched to a gene; V was cut back by 6 bases and J by 0 bases. Each donor was a healthy Caucasian individual from Russia, aged 6 to 90. Concerning this clonotype itself: Its antigen is unknown.

Study-level points and caveats: Higher diversity and more naive CD4+ cells were features of long-lived donors, compared to aged donors.

With a J-beta primer mix and a sample-barcoded 5' primer, a second PCR ran about 7 to 12 cycles. Every single cDNA molecule received a tag from a template-switch adaptor with 12 random nucleotides. Each sample yielded at least 2.5 million CDR3-containing paired-end reads. MiXCR was run by TCRdb on the 5' RACE reads, yielding one entry per CDR3 protein. This table has 850,000 to 1,100,000 distinct CDR3 sequences, around two fifths appearing once. This chain connects TRBV20-1 to TRBJ2-1; 10 bases align to TRBD2. The origin of this receptor is a young man in good health. The sample was blood. The CDR3 bases are TGCAGTGCGATCCACGTAGCGGGGGGACCCTCCTACAATGAGCAGTTCTTC. Its translation is CSAIHVAGGPSYNEQFF.